This TCR beta chain was identified in a study of blood T cell repertoires in COVID-19. The wider study: The samples span acute and convalescent COVID-19 from the United States, Italy and Spain. T cells, B-cell-depleted T cells, or PBMCs provided the cDNA or gDNA that served as material.

A Seattle source enrolled patients during active infection and followed them longitudinally. In the original workflow: The assay estimated nucleated cells by amplifying reference gene primers. TCRdb keeps only in-frame clones here, not all; method: immunoSEQ multiplex PCR. From that table come the V and J calls and clone size; the DNA was used to work out D and trimming. Of 250,000 to 350,000 clones listed, about 90% are singletons. Trimming removed 5 bases from V and 3 bases from J, with 8 bases in between. The CDR3 is made up of 13 amino acids. CDR1 SGDLS and CDR2 YYNGEE come from the germline V gene.

The specimen sequenced was peripheral blood. This chain joins TRBV9 and TRBJ2-2, with D unclear. This TCR was sampled from a woman in her thirties with COVID-19, enrolled during active disease. CDR3 loop: CASRSFDTGELFF. As DNA, the CDR3 is TGTGCCAGCAGGTCGTTTGACACCGGGGAGCTGTTTTTT. The variable domain in full, completed from reference TRBV9 and TRBJ2-2, reads DSGVTQTPKHLITATGQRVTLRCSPRSGDLSVYWYQQSLDQGLQFLIQYYNGEERAKGNILERFSAQQFPDLHSELNLSSLELGDSALYFCASRSFDTGELFFGEGSRLTVL.